Below, 26 T cell receptor beta chains from the same sample are listed, as sequenced in a study of OX40 agonist ivuxolimab in advanced cancers. Assay used: immunoSEQ multiplex PCR; TCRdb lists only in-frame clones, some missing. This sample carries roughly 70,000 clones, roughly nine tenths of them seen once, and the ten largest clones take roughly 4%. The input for sequencing was CD4+ or CD8+ T cells sorted from blood, taken in a trial of the OX40 agonist ivuxolimab. The source of these receptors is an adult with an advanced solid tumor such as melanoma, head and neck, liver or kidney cancer.

V is TRBV12-2 and J is TRBJ2-2; the D call in the table, TRBD2, was not verified against the DNA. TRBV12-2 is reported as a pseudogene. This CDR3 region has 23 residues. The CDR3 region is CASRLTPPSPPLAGDGDTGELFF. CDR3 nucleotides: TGTGCAAGTCGCTTAACCCCCCCCTCCCCCCCGCTAGCGGGAGATGGCGACACCGGGGAGCTGTTTTTT.

This chain joins TRBV27 and TRBJ1-1; tentative D call: TRBD1 (6 bases). The CDR3 totals 14 residues. Germline values: CDR1 MNHEY, CDR2 SMNVEV (reference sequence). V shed 6 bases and J shed 3 bases, with 14 bases lying between them. CDR3 sequence reads: CASRQTGRDTEAFF. The DNA for the CDR3 is TGTGCCAGCAGGCAAACAGGGCGGGACACTGAAGCTTTCTTT.

The chain joins TRBV2 to TRBJ1-5; D uncertain. The V gene lost 1 base and the J gene lost 0 bases, with 7 bases spanning the gap. The germline CDR1 and CDR2 sequences are SNHLY and FYNNEI. The CDR3 runs to 15 residues. The CDR3 region is CASSEGPYSNQPQHF. CDR3 DNA: TGTGCCAGCAGTGAAGGTCCCTATAGCAATCAGCCCCAGCATTTT.

V gene TRBV29-1 combines with J gene TRBJ1-3, with D perhaps matching TRBD1 (6 bases). From germline, CDR1 is SQVTM and CDR2 ANQGSEA. The CDR3 sequence is 15 residues long. V lost 7 bases, J lost 0 bases, and 16 bases lay in between. CDR3 sequence (DNA): TGCAGCGCATGGCCTGGGGGCCCCTCTGGAAACACCATATATTTT. Its protein product is CSAWPGGPSGNTIYF.

The gene calls are TRBV21-1 and TRBJ1-5. TRBV21-1 is given as a pseudogene. The CDR3 has 17 amino acids. The chain's CDR3 is CASSKRDQRSSNQPQHF. CDR3 sequence (DNA): TGTGCCAGCAGCAAACGAGACCAGAGGAGTAGCAATCAGCCCCAGCATTTT.

This chain links TRBV20-1 with TRBJ2-1; no firm D call. V lost 1 base and J lost 7, with 5 bases in between. The CDR3 runs 11 residues. The germline CDR1 and CDR2 sequences are DFQATT and SNEGSKA (reference sequence). CDR3 DNA sequence: TGCAGTGCTAGAGTCCGGAATGAGCAGTTCTTC. Its protein product is CSARVRNEQFF.

V usage is TRBV11-2 and J usage is TRBJ1-5, with 9 bases lining up with TRBD1. The CDR3 has 15 amino acids. Germline V lookup: CDR1 SGHAT, CDR2 FQNNGV. The V segment lost 4 bases and the J segment 5 bases; nucleotides outside the gene matches: 6. CDR3 sequence: CASSSGTGTHQPQHF. In DNA, the CDR3 is TGTGCCAGCAGCTCAGGGACAGGGACTCATCAGCCCCAGCATTTT.

This sequence joins TRBV6-5 and TRBJ2-7; 7 nucleotides line up with TRBD1. Trimming took 5 bases from V and 3 from J; bases not matched to a gene: 7. CDR3 size: 14 residues. Germline-derived CDR1 and CDR2 are MNHEY and SVGAGI. CDR3 coding DNA: TGTGCCAGCAGTGCACAGGGGAGCGTCTACGAGCAGTACTTC. It translates to CASSAQGSVYEQYF.

This clone was seen just once. This sequence joins TRBV25-1 and TRBJ2-3; no clear D gene. CDR3 length equals 11 residues. From germline, CDR1 is MGHDK and CDR2 SYGVNS. Trimming removed 4 bases from V and 4 bases from J, with 3 bases in between. The CDR3 protein is CASSGSDTQYF. The DNA for the CDR3 is TGTGCCAGCAGTGGGTCAGATACGCAGTATTTT.

This rearrangement joins TRBV7-9 to TRBJ2-1, with 9 bases matching TRBD2. After removal of 3 bases from V and 9 bases from J, the junction contained 3 bases not matched to a gene. CDR3 length: 13 residues. Germline values: CDR1 SEHNR, CDR2 FQNEAQ (reference sequence). The CDR3: CASSFLTSGEQFF. CDR3 nucleotide sequence: TGTGCCAGCAGCTTCTTGACTAGCGGTGAGCAGTTCTTC.

The V call is TRBV13, the J call TRBJ2-3, with 14 bases that match TRBD2. Germline V gene sequence: CDR1 PRHDT, CDR2 FYEKMQ (reference sequence). The CDR3 has 16 residues. V lost 0 bases to trimming and J lost 6 bases; unmatched junction nucleotides: 2. CDR3 in DNA: TGTGCCAGCAGCTTAGGGGGGACTAGCGGGAGTGATACGCAGTATTTT. Translating it yields CASSLGGTSGSDTQYF.

The gene calls are TRBV30 and TRBJ1-6; D is unclear. The CDR3 has 14 residues. The V gene's germline CDR1 is GTSNPN and CDR2 SVGIG (reference sequence). V lost 1 base and J lost 13, with 17 bases in between. CDR3 nucleotides: TGTGCCTGGAGTGCGGGCCTACTGAACTTGCCCCTCCACTTT. As protein: CAWSAGLLNLPLHF.

The chain employs TRBV11-2 and TRBJ1-5; TRBD1 might be the D (6 bases). Germline assignment: CDR1 SGHAT and CDR2 FQNNGV. The CDR3 loop spans 15 amino acids. Deletions cut 2 bases from V and 7 bases from J, with 15 bases between. The CDR3 DNA reads as TGTGCCAGCAGCTTATCTGGGGGGCAATGGCAGCCCCAGCATTTT. It codes for CASSLSGGQWQPQHF.

The rearrangement uses TRBV10-3 and TRBJ2-1; 12 bases fit TRBD2. Germline trimming cut 4 bases from V and 7 bases from J; bases unmatched to any gene: 8. Germline-derived CDR1 and CDR2 are ENHRY and SYGVKD. The CDR3 covers 16 residues. The CDR3 sequence is CAISVASGRGKNEQFF. The CDR3 region has the DNA TGTGCCATCAGTGTAGCTAGCGGGAGGGGGAAGAATGAGCAGTTCTTC.

V and J are TRBV27 and TRBJ2-1; TRBD2 agrees at 9 bases. Losses at the gene ends were 5 bases for V and 0 bases for J; bases not matched to a gene: 8. Per germline, CDR1 MNHEY and CDR2 SMNVEV (reference sequence). The CDR3 runs to 17 residues. The CDR3 bases are TGTGCCAGCAGTCCCACTCTAGCGGGGAGCTCCTACAATGAGCAGTTCTTC. Protein: CASSPTLAGSSYNEQFF.

For this clone: The same CDR3 arises from other DNA sequences in this sample as well. CDR3 coding DNA: TGTGCCAGCAGCCCTAGCGGGACTTACAATGAGCAGTTCTTC. The encoded protein is CASSPSGTYNEQFF. The rearrangement links TRBV27 to TRBJ2-1, with 9 bases lining up with TRBD2. From germline, CDR1 is MNHEY and CDR2 SMNVEV (reference sequence). This CDR3 region has 14 residues. J lost 4 bases, V lost 6 bases, and 4 bases had no gene match.

There are a few counts of this clone. The V and J genes are TRBV28 and TRBJ1-1; D gene uncertain. This CDR3 is 14 amino acids long. Germline V CDR1 and CDR2: MDHEN, SYDVKM. The V and J ends lost 6 bases and 1 base respectively, with 12 bases between them. CDR3 coding DNA: TGTGCCAGCAGCCTTGCCGGGAGGAACACTGAAGCTTTCTTT. Translating gives CASSLAGRNTEAFF.

This clone was detected once. This sequence joins TRBV7-6 and TRBJ2-3, with 15 bases fitting TRBD2. Germline assignment: CDR1 SGHVS and CDR2 FNYEAQ. V lost 5 bases to trimming and J lost 1 base; unmatched junction nucleotides: 10. CDR3 size: 19 residues. This CDR3 reads CASSAIGLAGGPGTDTQYF. For the CDR3, the DNA is TGTGCCAGCAGCGCCATTGGACTAGCGGGAGGGCCAGGCACAGATACGCAGTATTTT.

The V and J genes are TRBV5-1 and TRBJ1-3; no firm D call. Germline V gene data show CDR1 as SGHRS and CDR2 as YFSETQ. Trimming cost V 0 bases and J 3 bases, with 13 bases left between them. CDR3 length equals 16 residues. This chain's CDR3 is CASSLAGRMIGNTIYF. For the CDR3, the DNA is TGCGCCAGCAGCTTGGCCGGAAGAATGATTGGAAACACCATATATTTT.

In this sample, this clone turned up once. The V call is TRBV6-1, the J call TRBJ2-7; possible D gene TRBD1, 6 bases. Germline V gene lookup returns CDR1 MNHNS and CDR2 SASEGT. CDR3 size: 13 residues. V lost 10 bases, J lost 3 bases, and 16 bases lay in between. The CDR3 DNA sequence: TGTGCCATCCGGGACAATCAAGACTACGAGCAGTACTTC. Its protein product is CAIRDNQDYEQYF.

The chain carries TRBV2 and TRBJ2-7, with D possibly TRBD2 on 6 matching bases. The CDR3 has 14 residues. Looked up from germline, CDR1 is SNHLY and CDR2 is FYNNEI. Trimming shortened V by 6 bases and J by 1 base, and 13 bases separated the two germline ends. In DNA form, the CDR3 reads TGTGCCAGCAGAAGGGACTCCCCGTCCTACGAGCAGTACTTC. It specifies CASRRDSPSYEQYF.

This clone was observed once. This chain joins TRBV5-1 and TRBJ2-3; 10 bases line up with TRBD2. The germline V gene has CDR1 SGHRS and CDR2 YFSETQ. The CDR3 has 15 residues. Germline trimming cut 4 bases from V and 0 bases from J; bases unmatched to any gene: 2. In DNA form, the CDR3 reads TGCGCCAGCAGCCAGACTAGCGGGAGCACAGATACGCAGTATTTT. Translation gives CASSQTSGSTDTQYF.

The V and J genes are TRBV7-1 and TRBJ1-3; D not resolved. TRBV7-1 is classed as an ORF, of uncertain function. The CDR3 loop spans 13 amino acids. Trimming took off 3 bases at V and 1 base at J, with 4 bases between the two ends. CDR3 sequence reads: CASSSPSGNTIYF. Here the CDR3 DNA reads TGTGCCAGCAGCTCCCCATCTGGAAACACCATATATTTT.

The chain employs TRBV18 and TRBJ1-2; 10 bases are a match to TRBD1. Germline V gene data show CDR1 as KGHSH and CDR2 as LQKENI. The V and J ends lost 5 bases and 3 bases, in that order; junction bases with no gene match: 6. The CDR3 is 15 residues long. The CDR3 is CASSEGQGKYYGYTF. CDR3 nucleotides: TGTGCCAGCTCAGAGGGACAGGGGAAGTACTATGGCTACACCTTC.

The V call is TRBV27, the J call TRBJ1-2; no reliable D call. Germline V CDR1 and CDR2: MNHEY, SMNVEV (reference sequence). The V and J ends lost 4 bases and 7 bases respectively, with 16 bases between them. This CDR3 has 14 amino acids. CDR3 residues: CASSSTGERLGYTF. The CDR3 DNA reads as TGTGCCAGCAGTTCGACGGGAGAAAGGCTTGGCTACACCTTC.

In its sample, this clone was seen once. The same CDR3 also results from other DNA sequences found in this sample. This sequence joins TRBV5-1 and TRBJ2-6; no clear D gene. Germline V gene data show CDR1 as SGHRS and CDR2 as YFSETQ. The CDR3 spans 16 residues. V was cut by 4 bases and J by 0 bases, with 11 bases left in between. CDR3 region: CASSLQTYSGANVLTF. Here the CDR3 DNA reads TGCGCCAGCAGCCTCCAGACTTACTCTGGGGCCAACGTCCTGACTTTC.